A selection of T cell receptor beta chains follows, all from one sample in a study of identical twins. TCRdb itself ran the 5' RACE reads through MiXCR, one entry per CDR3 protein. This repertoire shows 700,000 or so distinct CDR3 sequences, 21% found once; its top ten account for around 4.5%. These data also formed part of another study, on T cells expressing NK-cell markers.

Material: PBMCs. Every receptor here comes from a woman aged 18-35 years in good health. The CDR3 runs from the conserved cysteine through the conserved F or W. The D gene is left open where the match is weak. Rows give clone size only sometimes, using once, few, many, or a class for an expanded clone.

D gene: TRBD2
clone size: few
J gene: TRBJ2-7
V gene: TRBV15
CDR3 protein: CATSRPGGNYEQYF
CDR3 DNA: TGTGCCACCAGCCGTCCGGGGGGGAACTACGAGCAGTACTTC

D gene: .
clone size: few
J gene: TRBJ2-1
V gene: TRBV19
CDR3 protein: CATADRAGDEQFF
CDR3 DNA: TGTGCCACGGCGGACAGGGCGGGGGATGAGCAGTTCTTC

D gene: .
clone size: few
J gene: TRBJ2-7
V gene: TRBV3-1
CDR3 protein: CASSQGSTLSYEQYF
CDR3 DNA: TGTGCCAGCAGCCAAGGTTCAACCCTCTCCTACGAGCAGTACTTC

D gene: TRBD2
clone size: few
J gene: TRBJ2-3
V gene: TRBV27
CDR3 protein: CASRGTSGSAVDTQYF
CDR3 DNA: TGTGCCAGCAGGGGGACTAGCGGCTCTGCAGTAGATACGCAGTATTTT

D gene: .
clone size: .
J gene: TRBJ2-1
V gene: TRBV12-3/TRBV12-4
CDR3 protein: CASTLGAYNEQFF
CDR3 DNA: TGTGCCAGCACCCTAGGCGCCTACAATGAGCAGTTCTTC

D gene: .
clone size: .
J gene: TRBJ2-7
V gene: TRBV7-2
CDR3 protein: CASSSNRASYEQYF
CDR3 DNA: TGTGCCAGCAGCTCGAACCGGGCCTCTTACGAGCAGTACTTC

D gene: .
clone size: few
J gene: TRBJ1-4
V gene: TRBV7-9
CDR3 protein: CASSLGFEKLFF
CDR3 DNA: TGTGCCAGCAGCTTGGGTTTTGAAAAACTGTTTTTT

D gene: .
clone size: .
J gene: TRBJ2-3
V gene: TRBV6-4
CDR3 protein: CASLFPAPLRGDTQYF
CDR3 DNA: TGTGCCAGCCTCTTCCCGGCTCCCTTGAGGGGAGATACGCAGTATTTT

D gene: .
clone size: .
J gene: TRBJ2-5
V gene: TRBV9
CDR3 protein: CASSPPAEETQYF
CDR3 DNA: TGTGCCAGCAGCCCTCCAGCGGAAGAGACCCAGTACTTC

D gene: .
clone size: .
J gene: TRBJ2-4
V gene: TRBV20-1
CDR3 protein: CSAEKDGILQYF
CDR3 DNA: TGCAGTGCTGAGAAAGATGGAATTCTTCAGTACTTC

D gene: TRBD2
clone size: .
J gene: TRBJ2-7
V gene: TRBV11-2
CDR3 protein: CASSLGTSGGNPSYEQYF
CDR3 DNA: TGTGCCAGCAGCTTAGGGACTAGCGGGGGCAATCCTAGTTACGAGCAGTACTTC

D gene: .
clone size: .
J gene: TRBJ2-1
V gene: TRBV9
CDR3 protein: CASSERTGHAEQFF
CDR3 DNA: TGTGCCAGCAGCGAACGGACTGGACACGCCGAGCAGTTCTTC

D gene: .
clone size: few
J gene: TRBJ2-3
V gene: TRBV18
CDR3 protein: CASMGPDTQYF
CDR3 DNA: TGTGCCAGCATGGGGCCAGATACGCAGTATTTT

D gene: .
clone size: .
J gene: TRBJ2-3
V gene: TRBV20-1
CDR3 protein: CSSGQSTDTQYF
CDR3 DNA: TGCAGTTCCGGACAGAGCACAGATACGCAGTATTTT

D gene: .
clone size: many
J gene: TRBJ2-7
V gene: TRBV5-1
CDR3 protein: CASSLVISGSYEQYF
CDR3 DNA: TGCGCCAGCAGCTTGGTTATTAGTGGGTCCTACGAGCAGTACTTC

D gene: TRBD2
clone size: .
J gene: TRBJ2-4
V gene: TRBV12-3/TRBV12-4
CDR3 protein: CASRLAGGGNIQYF
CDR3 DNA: TGTGCCAGCAGGCTAGCGGGAGGGGGAAACATTCAGTACTTC

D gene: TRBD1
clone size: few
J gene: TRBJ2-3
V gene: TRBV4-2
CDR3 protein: CASSPGTGDSTDTQYF
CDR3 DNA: TGTGCCAGCAGCCCTGGGACAGGGGACAGCACAGATACGCAGTATTTT

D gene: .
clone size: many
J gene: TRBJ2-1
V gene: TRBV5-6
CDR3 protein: CASSRLYEQFF
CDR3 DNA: TGTGCCAGCAGCCGTCTATATGAGCAGTTCTTC

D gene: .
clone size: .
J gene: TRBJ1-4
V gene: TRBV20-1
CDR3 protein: CSATFRAKLFF
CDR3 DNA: TGCAGTGCTACGTTTCGGGCAAAACTGTTTTTT

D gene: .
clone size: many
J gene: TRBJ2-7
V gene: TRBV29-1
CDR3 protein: CSVEWEYEQYF
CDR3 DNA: TGCAGCGTTGAATGGGAATACGAGCAGTACTTC

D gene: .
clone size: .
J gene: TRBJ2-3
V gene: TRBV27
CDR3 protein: CASRITLGGADTQYF
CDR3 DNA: TGTGCCAGCAGAATAACTCTGGGGGGCGCAGATACGCAGTATTTT

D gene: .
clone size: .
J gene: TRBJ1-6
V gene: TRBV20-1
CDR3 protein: CSARDGPGRHNSPLHF
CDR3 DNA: TGCAGTGCTAGAGATGGGCCGGGACGGCATAATTCACCCCTCCACTTT

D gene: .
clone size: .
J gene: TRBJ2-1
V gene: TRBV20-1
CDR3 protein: CSAPVNPNEQFF
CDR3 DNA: TGCAGTGCCCCCGTTAACCCCAATGAGCAGTTCTTC

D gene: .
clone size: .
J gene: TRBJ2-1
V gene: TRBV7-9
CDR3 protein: CASSPALSYGDSNEQFF
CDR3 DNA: TGTGCCAGCAGCCCCGCGCTGTCCTACGGCGACTCCAATGAGCAGTTCTTC

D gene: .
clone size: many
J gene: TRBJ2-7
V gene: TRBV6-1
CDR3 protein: CASRGPISYEQYF
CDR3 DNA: TGTGCCAGCAGGGGACCAATCTCCTACGAGCAGTACTTC

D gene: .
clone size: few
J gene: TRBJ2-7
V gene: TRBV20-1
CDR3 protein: CSATKSGQPYEQYF
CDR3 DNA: TGCAGTGCGACAAAATCGGGACAACCCTACGAGCAGTACTTC

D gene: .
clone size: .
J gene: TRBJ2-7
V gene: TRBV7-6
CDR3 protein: CASSSAGTFYEQYF
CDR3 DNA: TGTGCCAGCAGCTCAGCGGGCACCTTCTACGAGCAGTACTTC

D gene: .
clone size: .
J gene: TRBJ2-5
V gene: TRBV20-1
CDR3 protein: CSAGTTQETQYF
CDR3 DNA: TGCAGTGCTGGTACTACTCAAGAGACCCAGTACTTC

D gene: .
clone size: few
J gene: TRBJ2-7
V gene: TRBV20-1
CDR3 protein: CSANYQFTGEQYF
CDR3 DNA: TGCAGTGCTAACTATCAATTCACTGGGGAGCAGTACTTC

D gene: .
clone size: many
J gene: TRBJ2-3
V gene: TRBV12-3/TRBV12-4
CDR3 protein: CASSLMGTDTQYF
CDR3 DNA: TGTGCCAGCAGCTTAATGGGGACAGATACGCAGTATTTT

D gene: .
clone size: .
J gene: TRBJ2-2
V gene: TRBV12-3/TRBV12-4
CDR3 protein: CASSGKGGVNGELFF
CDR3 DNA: TGTGCCAGCAGCGGGAAAGGGGGGGTAAACGGGGAGCTGTTTTTT

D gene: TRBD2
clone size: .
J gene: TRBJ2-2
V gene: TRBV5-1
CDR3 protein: CASSSWPGLADTGELFF
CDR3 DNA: TGCGCCAGCAGCTCATGGCCGGGACTAGCGGACACCGGGGAGCTGTTTTTT

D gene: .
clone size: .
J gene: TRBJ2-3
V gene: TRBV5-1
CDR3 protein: CASSLHSDTQYF
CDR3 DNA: TGCGCCAGCAGCCTCCATTCGGATACGCAGTATTTT

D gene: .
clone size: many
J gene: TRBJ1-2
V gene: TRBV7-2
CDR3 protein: CASSSVRSYGYTF
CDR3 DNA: TGTGCCAGCAGCTCCGTAAGAAGTTATGGCTACACCTTC

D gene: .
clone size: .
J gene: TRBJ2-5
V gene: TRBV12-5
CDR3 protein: CASGDGGGGETQYF
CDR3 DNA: TGTGCTAGTGGTGACGGGGGCGGGGGAGAGACCCAGTACTTC

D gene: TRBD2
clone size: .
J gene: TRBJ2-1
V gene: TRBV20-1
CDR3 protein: CSARGLAGVDEQFF
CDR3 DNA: TGCAGTGCTAGGGGTCTAGCGGGAGTCGATGAGCAGTTCTTC

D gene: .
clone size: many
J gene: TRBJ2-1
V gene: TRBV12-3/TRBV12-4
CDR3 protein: CASSFVSGHEQFF
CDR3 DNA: TGTGCCAGCAGTTTCGTATCCGGGCATGAGCAGTTCTTC

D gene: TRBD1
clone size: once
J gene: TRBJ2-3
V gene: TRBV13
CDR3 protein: CASSGQGANTQYF
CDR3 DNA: TGTGCCAGCAGCGGACAGGGGGCGAATACGCAGTATTTT

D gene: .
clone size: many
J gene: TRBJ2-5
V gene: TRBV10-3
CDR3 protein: CAIWAGETQYF
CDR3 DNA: TGTGCCATCTGGGCCGGGGAGACCCAGTACTTC

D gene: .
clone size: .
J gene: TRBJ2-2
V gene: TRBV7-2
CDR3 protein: CASSPIQGTGGELFF
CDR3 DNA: TGTGCCAGCAGCCCCATCCAGGGTACCGGCGGGGAGCTGTTTTTT

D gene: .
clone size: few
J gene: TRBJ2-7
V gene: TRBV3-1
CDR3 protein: CASSQDLGPEVSYF
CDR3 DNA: TGTGCCAGCAGCCAAGATCTCGGGCCCGAGGTGTCGTACTTC

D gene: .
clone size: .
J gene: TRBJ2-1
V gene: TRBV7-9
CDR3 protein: CASSQGWVFF
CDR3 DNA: TGTGCCAGCAGCCAAGGTTGGGTGTTCTTC

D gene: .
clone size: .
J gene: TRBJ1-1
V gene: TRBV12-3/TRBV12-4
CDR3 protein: CASSPWAENTEAFF
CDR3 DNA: TGTGCCAGCTCCCCCTGGGCGGAGAACACTGAAGCTTTCTTT